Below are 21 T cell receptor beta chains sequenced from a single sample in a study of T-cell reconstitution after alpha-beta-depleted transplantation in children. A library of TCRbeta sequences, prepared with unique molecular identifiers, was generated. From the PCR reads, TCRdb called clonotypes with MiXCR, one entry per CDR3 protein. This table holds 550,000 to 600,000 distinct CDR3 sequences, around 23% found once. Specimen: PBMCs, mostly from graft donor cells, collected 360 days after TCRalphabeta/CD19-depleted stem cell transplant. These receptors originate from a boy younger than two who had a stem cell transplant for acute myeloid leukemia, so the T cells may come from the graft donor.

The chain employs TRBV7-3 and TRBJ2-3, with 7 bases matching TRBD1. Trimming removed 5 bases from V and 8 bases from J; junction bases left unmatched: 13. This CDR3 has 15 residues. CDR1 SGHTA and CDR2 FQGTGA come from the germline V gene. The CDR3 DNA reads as TGTGCCAGCAGCCCGTTAGACAGGGATCAGGGTACGCAGTATTTT. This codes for CASSPLDRDQGTQYF.

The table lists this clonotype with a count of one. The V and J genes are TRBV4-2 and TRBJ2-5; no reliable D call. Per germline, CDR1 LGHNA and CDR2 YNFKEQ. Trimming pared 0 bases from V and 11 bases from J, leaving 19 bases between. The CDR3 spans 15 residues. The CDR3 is CASSQDLRVSVKQYF. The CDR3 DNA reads TGTGCCAGCAGCCAAGATCTACGGGTCTCAGTTAAACAGTACTTC.

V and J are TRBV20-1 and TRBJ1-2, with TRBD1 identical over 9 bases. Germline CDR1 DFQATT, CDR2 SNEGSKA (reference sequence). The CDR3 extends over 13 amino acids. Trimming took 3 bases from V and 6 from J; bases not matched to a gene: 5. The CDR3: CSARWGQGDGYTF. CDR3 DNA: TGCAGTGCTAGGTGGGGACAGGGTGATGGCTACACCTTC.

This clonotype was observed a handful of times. The CDR3 DNA reads TGTGCCAGCACCTTATACGAGGGGAGCACAGATACGCAGTATTTT. Its protein product is CASTLYEGSTDTQYF. This chain links TRBV28 with TRBJ2-3; D may match TRBD1 or TRBD2 (5 bases each). CDR3 length: 15 amino acids. Per germline, CDR1 MDHEN and CDR2 SYDVKM. V lost 7 bases and J lost 0, with 14 bases in between.

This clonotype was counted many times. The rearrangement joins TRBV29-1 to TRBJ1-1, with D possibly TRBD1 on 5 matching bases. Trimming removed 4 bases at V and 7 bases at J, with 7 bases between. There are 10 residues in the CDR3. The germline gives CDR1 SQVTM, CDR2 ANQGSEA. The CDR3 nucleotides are TGCAGCGTTGGGACACTTGAAGCTTTCTTT. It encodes CSVGTLEAFF.

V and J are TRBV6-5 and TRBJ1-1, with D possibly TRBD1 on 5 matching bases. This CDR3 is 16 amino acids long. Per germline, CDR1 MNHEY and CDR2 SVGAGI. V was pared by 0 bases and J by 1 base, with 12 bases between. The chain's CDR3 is CASSYSKRGQNTEAFF. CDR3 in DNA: TGTGCCAGCAGTTACTCGAAGAGGGGTCAGAACACTGAAGCTTTCTTT.

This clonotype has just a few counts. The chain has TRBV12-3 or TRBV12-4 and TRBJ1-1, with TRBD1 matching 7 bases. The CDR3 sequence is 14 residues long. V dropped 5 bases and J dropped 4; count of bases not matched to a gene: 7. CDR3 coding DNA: TGTGCCAGCAGTCCGTCGACAGGGATCACTGAAGCTTTCTTT. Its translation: CASSPSTGITEAFF.

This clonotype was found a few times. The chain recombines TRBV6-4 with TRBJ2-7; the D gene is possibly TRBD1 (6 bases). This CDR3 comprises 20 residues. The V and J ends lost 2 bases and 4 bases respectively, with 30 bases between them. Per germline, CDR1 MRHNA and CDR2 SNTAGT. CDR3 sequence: CASSDEPKCRLGDTAYEQYV. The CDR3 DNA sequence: TGTGCCAGCAGTGACGAACCGAAGTGTCGGCTGGGGGACACTGCATACGAGCAGTACGTC.

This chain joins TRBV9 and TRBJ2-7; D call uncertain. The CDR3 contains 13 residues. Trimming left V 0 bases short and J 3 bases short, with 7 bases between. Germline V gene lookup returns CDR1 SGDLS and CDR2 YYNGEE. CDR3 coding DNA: TGTGCCAGCAGCGTAGACCCCGGCTACGAGCAGTACTTC. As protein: CASSVDPGYEQYF.

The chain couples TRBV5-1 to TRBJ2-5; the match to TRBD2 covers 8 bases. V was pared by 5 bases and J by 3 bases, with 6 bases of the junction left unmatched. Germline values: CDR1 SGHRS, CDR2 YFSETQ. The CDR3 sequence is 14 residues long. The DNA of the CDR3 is TGCGCCAGCAGGCCCGGACTAGCCAAAGAGACCCAGTACTTC. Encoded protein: CASRPGLAKETQYF.

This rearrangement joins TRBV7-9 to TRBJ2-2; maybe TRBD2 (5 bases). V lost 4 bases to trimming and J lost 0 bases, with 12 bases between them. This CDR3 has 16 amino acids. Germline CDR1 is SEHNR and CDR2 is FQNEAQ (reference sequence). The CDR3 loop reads CASSSHSGSNTGELFF. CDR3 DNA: TGTGCCAGCAGCTCCCACTCGGGGTCGAACACCGGGGAGCTGTTTTTT.

The DNA of the CDR3 is TGTGCCAGCATTCAACCTGGGGGGACAACAGATACGCAGTATTTT. Translating gives CASIQPGGTTDTQYF. The J gene is TRBJ2-3, the V gene TRBV6-1; D is possibly TRBD1 or TRBD2 (6 bases each). The V gene lost 7 bases and the J gene lost 3 bases, with 17 bases spanning the gap. Germline CDR1 reads MNHNS; CDR2 reads SASEGT. The length of the CDR3 is 15 residues.

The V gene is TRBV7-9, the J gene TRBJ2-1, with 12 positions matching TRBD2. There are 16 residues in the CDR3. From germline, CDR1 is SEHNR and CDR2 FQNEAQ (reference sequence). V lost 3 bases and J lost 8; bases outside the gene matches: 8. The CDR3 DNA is TGTGCCAGCAGCTTTCCGACTAGCGGGGGTTTGGATGAGCAGTTCTTC. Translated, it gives CASSFPTSGGLDEQFF.

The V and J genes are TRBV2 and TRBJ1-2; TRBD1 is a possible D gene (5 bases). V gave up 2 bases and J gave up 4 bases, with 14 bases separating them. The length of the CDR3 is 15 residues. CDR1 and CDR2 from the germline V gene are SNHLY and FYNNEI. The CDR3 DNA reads TGTGCCAGCAGTGAAAACGGCAGGGAGGCCTATGGCTACACCTTC. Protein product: CASSENGREAYGYTF.

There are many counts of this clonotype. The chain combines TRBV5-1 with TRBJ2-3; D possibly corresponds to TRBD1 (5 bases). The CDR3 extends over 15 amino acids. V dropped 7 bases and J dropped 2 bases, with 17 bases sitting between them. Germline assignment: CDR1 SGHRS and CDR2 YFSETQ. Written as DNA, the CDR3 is TGCGCCAGCGTTATAACTGGGGCAGACACAGATACGCAGTATTTT. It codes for CASVITGADTDTQYF.

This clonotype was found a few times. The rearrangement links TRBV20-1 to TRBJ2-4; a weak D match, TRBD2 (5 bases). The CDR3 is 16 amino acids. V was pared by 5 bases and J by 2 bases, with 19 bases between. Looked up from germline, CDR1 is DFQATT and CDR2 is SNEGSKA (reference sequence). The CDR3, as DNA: TGCAGTGCTGGAGGTCAGCCCCGTTCACCCAAAAACATTCAGTACTTC. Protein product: CSAGGQPRSPKNIQYF.

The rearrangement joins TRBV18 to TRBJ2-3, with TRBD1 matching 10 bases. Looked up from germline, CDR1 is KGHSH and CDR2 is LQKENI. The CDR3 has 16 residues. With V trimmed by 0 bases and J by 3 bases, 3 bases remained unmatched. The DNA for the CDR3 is TGTGCCAGCTCACCACCGAGGACAGGGGGGACAGATACGCAGTATTTT. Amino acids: CASSPPRTGGTDTQYF. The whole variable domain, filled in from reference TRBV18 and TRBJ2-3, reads NAGVMQNPRHLVRRRGQEARLRCSPMKGHSHVYWYRQLPEEGLKFMVYLQKENIIDESGMPKERFSAEFPKEGPSILRIQQVVRGDSAAYFCASSPPRTGGTDTQYFGPGTRLTVL.

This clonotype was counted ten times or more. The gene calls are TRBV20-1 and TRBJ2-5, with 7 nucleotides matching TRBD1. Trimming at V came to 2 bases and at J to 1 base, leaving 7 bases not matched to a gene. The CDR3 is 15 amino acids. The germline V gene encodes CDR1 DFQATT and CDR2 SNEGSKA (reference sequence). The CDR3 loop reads CSARPGQNIQETQYF. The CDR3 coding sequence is TGCAGTGCTAGACCGGGACAGAATATCCAAGAGACCCAGTACTTC.

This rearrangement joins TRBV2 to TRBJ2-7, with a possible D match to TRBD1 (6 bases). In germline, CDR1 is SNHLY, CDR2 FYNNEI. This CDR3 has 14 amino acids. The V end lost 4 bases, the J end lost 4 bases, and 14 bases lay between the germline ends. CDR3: CASSVLIRGYEQYV. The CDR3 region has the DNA TGTGCCAGCAGTGTGCTGATAAGGGGGTACGAGCAGTACGTC.

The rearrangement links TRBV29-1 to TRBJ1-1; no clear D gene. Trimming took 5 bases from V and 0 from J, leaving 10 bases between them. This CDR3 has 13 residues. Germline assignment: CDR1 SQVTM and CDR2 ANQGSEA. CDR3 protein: CSVLAGMNTEAFF. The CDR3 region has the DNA TGCAGCGTTCTGGCAGGCATGAACACTGAAGCTTTCTTT.

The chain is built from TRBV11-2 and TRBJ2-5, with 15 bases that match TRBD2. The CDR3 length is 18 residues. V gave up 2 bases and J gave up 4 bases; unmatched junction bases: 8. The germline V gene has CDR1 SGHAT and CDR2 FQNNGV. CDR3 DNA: TGTGCCAGCAGCTTATGGACTAGCGGGGGGGCCTTCCCAGAGACCCAGTACTTC. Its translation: CASSLWTSGGAFPETQYF.